The 31 T cell receptor beta chains in this list originate from one sample, sequenced in a study of T cell responses to AZD1222 COVID-19 vaccine. Repertoires were generated with immunoSEQ multiplex PCR, while TCRdb's copy carries only in-frame clones and drops some. The sample includes around 130,000 clones, roughly 93% of them seen just once. Here the sequenced sample was peripheral blood, taken on day 0 of AZD1222 vaccination. These receptor sequences come from an adult in good health.

This clone was found once. The rearrangement links TRBV7-9 to TRBJ2-2; 10 positions match TRBD2. CDR1 is SEHNR, CDR2 FQNEAQ, per germline (reference sequence). After removal of 4 bases from V and 1 base from J, the junction contained 3 bases not matched to a gene. This CDR3 contains 16 residues. CDR3 DNA sequence: TGTGCCAGCAGCTCCGCTAGCGGGGGGAACACCGGGGAGCTGTTTTTT. It encodes CASSSASGGNTGELFF.

The gene calls are TRBV5-1 and TRBJ1-1; a weak D match, TRBD1 (6 bases). The CDR3 length is 14 residues. Germline CDR1 and CDR2: SGHRS and YFSETQ. The V end lost 3 bases, the J end lost 8 bases, and 17 bases lay between the germline ends. The CDR3 bases are TGCGCCAGCAGCTCACGTGACCGGACAGAAGAAGCTTTCTTT. Protein product: CASSSRDRTEEAFF. Combining the CDR3 with reference TRBV5-1 and TRBJ1-1 gives the whole variable domain KAGVTQTPRYLIKTRGQQVTLSCSPISGHRSVSWYQQTPGQGLQFLFEYFSETQRNKGNFPGRFSGRQFSNSRSEMNVSTLELGDSALYLCASSSRDRTEEAFFGQGTRLTVV.

V gene TRBV29-1 combines with J gene TRBJ1-1; D unclear. In germline, CDR1 is SQVTM, CDR2 ANQGSEA. V lost 4 bases and J lost 0, with 12 bases in between. The CDR3 is 14 amino acids. The CDR3 is CSVVGWRVNTEAFF. CDR3 nucleotides: TGCAGCGTTGTGGGCTGGCGGGTGAACACTGAAGCTTTCTTT. Filled out from reference TRBV29-1 and TRBJ1-1, the complete variable domain reads SAVISQKPSRDICQRGTSLTIQCQVDSQVTMMFWYRQQPGQSLTLIATANQGSEATYESGFVIDKFPISRPNLTFSTLTVSNMSPEDSSIYLCSVVGWRVNTEAFFGQGTRLTVV.

The chain employs TRBV2 and TRBJ2-5; no firm D call. Germline V lookup: CDR1 SNHLY, CDR2 FYNNEI. Trimming shortened V by 1 base and J by 6 bases, and 15 bases separated the two germline ends. The CDR3 contains 15 residues. The CDR3 reads CASSEGLLPQQTQYF. The CDR3 coding sequence is TGTGCCAGCAGTGAAGGGTTGCTCCCTCAGCAGACCCAGTACTTC.

The rearrangement joins TRBV7-2 to TRBJ1-4, with 9 bases aligning to TRBD1. The germline V gene has CDR1 SGHTA and CDR2 FQGNSA. The CDR3 consists of 15 residues. V was pared by 3 bases and J by 6 bases, with 5 bases of the junction left unmatched. The CDR3 sequence is CASSFLQGAYEKLFF. The CDR3 DNA reads as TGTGCCAGCAGCTTTCTACAGGGGGCGTATGAAAAACTGTTTTTT.

This chain uses TRBV9 with TRBJ2-3; D ambiguous. Germline V CDR1 and CDR2: SGDLS, YYNGEE. The CDR3 sequence is 13 residues long. V dropped 3 bases and J dropped 4 bases, with 9 bases sitting between them. The chain's CDR3 is CASSAVVADTQYF. The CDR3 nucleotides read TGTGCCAGCAGCGCCGTAGTGGCAGATACGCAGTATTTT.

The chain uses TRBV4-2 and TRBJ1-1; no clear D. Trimming took off 1 base at V and 1 base at J, with 10 bases between the two ends. Germline V gives CDR1 LGHNA, CDR2 YNFKEQ. This CDR3 spans 15 amino acids. The CDR3 here is CASSQGPRENTEAFF. The CDR3 nucleotides are TGTGCCAGCAGCCAAGGACCCAGAGAGAACACTGAAGCTTTCTTT.

This clone was seen a few times. This rearrangement joins TRBV6-2 or TRBV6-3 to TRBJ1-5; tentatively, D is TRBD1 (5 bases). V gave up 6 bases and J gave up 1 base, with 16 bases separating them. CDR1 is MNHEY, CDR2 SVGEGT, per germline. There are 16 residues in the CDR3. This CDR3 reads CASSKGTSLSNQPQHF. CDR3 DNA sequence: TGTGCCAGCAGCAAGGGGACTTCCCTCAGCAATCAGCCCCAGCATTTT.

V usage is TRBV6-5 and J usage is TRBJ1-1; 8 nucleotides align to TRBD1. The germline gives CDR1 MNHEY, CDR2 SVGAGI. The CDR3 loop spans 14 amino acids. J was trimmed by 2 bases and V by 8 bases; bases with no gene match: 7. The CDR3 DNA reads as TGTGCCAGCGGATACAGGGGGAGAAACACTGAAGCTTTCTTT. This gives the protein CASGYRGRNTEAFF.

Only one count was recorded for this clone. J is TRBJ2-7 and V is TRBV9; tentatively, D is TRBD1 or TRBD2 (5 bases each). This CDR3 contains 13 residues. V lost 5 bases, J lost 2 bases, and 11 bases lay in between. The germline CDR1 and CDR2 sequences are SGDLS and YYNGEE. The CDR3 region has the DNA TGTGCCAGCAGTTCCAGAGGGGCCTACGAGCAGTACTTC. Its translation: CASSSRGAYEQYF. The whole variable domain, filled in from reference TRBV9 and TRBJ2-7, reads DSGVTQTPKHLITATGQRVTLRCSPRSGDLSVYWYQQSLDQGLQFLIQYYNGEERAKGNILERFSAQQFPDLHSELNLSSLELGDSALYFCASSSRGAYEQYFGPGTRLTVT.

The rearrangement joins TRBV30 to TRBJ2-7; 7 nucleotides align to TRBD1. The V and J ends lost 7 bases and 3 bases, in that order; junction bases with no gene match: 0. The CDR3 totals 10 residues. Germline CDR1 reads GTSNPN; CDR2 reads SVGIG (reference sequence). The CDR3 DNA is TGTGCCTCAGGGGGCTACGAGCAGTACTTC. This sequence encodes CASGGYEQYF. The whole variable domain, filled in from reference TRBV30 and TRBJ2-7, reads SQTIHQWPATLVQPVGSPLSLECTVEGTSNPNLYWYRQAAGRGLQLLFYSVGIGQISSEVPQNLSASRPQDRQFILSSKKLLLSDSGFYLCASGGYEQYFGPGTRLTVT.

The V and J genes are TRBV28 and TRBJ1-2; D is unresolved. V lost 6 bases and J lost 2, with 19 bases in between. The CDR3 loop spans 16 amino acids. The germline CDR1 and CDR2 sequences are MDHEN and SYDVKM. The CDR3 bases are TGTGCCAGCAGGGGTACAGCGGCTGGAGCCAACTATGGCTACACCTTC. Translation gives CASRGTAAGANYGYTF.

The chain uses TRBV24-1 and TRBJ2-5; D gene uncertain. Germline CDR1 and CDR2: KGHDR and SFDVKD. The CDR3 is made up of 14 amino acids. The V gene lost 9 bases and the J gene lost 2 bases, with 15 bases spanning the gap. CDR3 loop: CATAGGVVQETQYF. In nucleotides, the CDR3 is TGTGCCACCGCTGGCGGAGTCGTTCAAGAGACCCAGTACTTC.

This chain links TRBV2 with TRBJ1-6; 9 bases agree with TRBD1. V shed 8 bases, J shed 7 bases, and the junction held 6 bases outside the gene matches. Germline lookup yields CDR1 SNHLY and CDR2 FYNNEI. This CDR3 has 14 amino acids. Here the CDR3 reads CASDRGGPNSPLHF. The CDR3 coding sequence is TGTGCCAGCGACAGGGGGGGACCCAATTCACCCCTCCACTTT.

J is TRBJ2-7 and V is TRBV5-1, with 9 bases that match TRBD1. CDR1 is SGHRS and CDR2 is YFSETQ in the germline V gene. Trimming removed 2 bases from V and 0 bases from J; junction bases left unmatched: 6. The CDR3 is made up of 16 amino acids. The DNA of the CDR3 is TGCGCCAGCAGCTTCCGACCGGGACAGGGCTCCTACGAGCAGTACTTC. It translates to CASSFRPGQGSYEQYF.

V usage is TRBV10-2 and J usage is TRBJ2-7; D possibly corresponds to TRBD1 (6 bases). The CDR3 runs 11 residues. Germline assignment: CDR1 WSHSY and CDR2 SAAADI. Trimming took 7 bases from V and 6 from J, leaving 10 bases between them. CDR3 residues: CASMVGGEQYF. The CDR3 DNA reads as TGCGCCAGCATGGTAGGGGGCGAGCAGTACTTC.

Here the CDR3 reads CASSSEDSRYGYTF. The CDR3 DNA sequence: TGTGCCAGCAGCTCGGAGGACAGTCGCTATGGCTACACCTTC. V usage is TRBV7-9 and J usage is TRBJ1-2; tentative D call: TRBD1 (6 bases). CDR3 length: 14 residues. The V gene lost 4 bases and the J gene lost 4 bases, with 13 bases spanning the gap. Per germline, CDR1 SEHNR and CDR2 FQNEAQ (reference sequence).

This rearrangement joins TRBV5-1 to TRBJ2-1; 9 bases fit TRBD1. CDR3 length: 18 amino acids. Looked up from germline, CDR1 is SGHRS and CDR2 is YFSETQ. With 3 bases clipped from V and 8 bases from J, the junction kept 18 bases outside the gene matches. For the CDR3, the DNA is TGCGCCAGCAGCTCACCAGGGATTTGGACAGGGGCCTGGGATGAGCAGTTCTTC. This gives the protein CASSSPGIWTGAWDEQFF.

The chain recombines TRBV30 with TRBJ1-4; D is unclear. Germline CDR1 and CDR2: GTSNPN and SVGIG (reference sequence). Trimming removed 0 bases at V and 7 bases at J, with 12 bases between. This CDR3 is built from 14 residues. CDR3 region: CAWSVPGWSEKLFF. For the CDR3, the DNA is TGTGCCTGGAGTGTACCCGGGTGGAGTGAAAAACTGTTTTTT.

The CDR3 region is CASSPPRGRADEQYF. The CDR3 DNA follows: TGTGCCAGCAGTCCCCCTAGGGGGAGGGCCGACGAGCAGTACTTC. The genes are TRBV2 and TRBJ2-7; perhaps TRBD2 as D (7 bases). Trimming removed 5 bases from V and 5 bases from J, with 19 bases in between. This CDR3 contains 15 residues. From germline, CDR1 is SNHLY and CDR2 FYNNEI.

J is TRBJ2-7 and V is TRBV14; 9 bases match TRBD2. Trimming removed 1 base from V and 0 bases from J; junction bases left unmatched: 10. The CDR3 consists of 18 residues. Germline assignment: CDR1 SGHDN and CDR2 FVKESK. This CDR3 is CASSQGGLAGSLSYEQYF. Written as DNA, the CDR3 is TGTGCCAGCAGCCAAGGTGGGCTAGCGGGATCCCTCTCCTACGAGCAGTACTTC.

V gene TRBV28 combines with J gene TRBJ1-2; 7 bases fit TRBD1. In germline, CDR1 is MDHEN, CDR2 SYDVKM. The CDR3 extends over 14 amino acids. V shed 6 bases and J 0 bases; nucleotides not matched to a gene: 4. As DNA, the CDR3 is TGTGCCAGCAGGCCAGGGGGACCTAACTATGGCTACACCTTC. It yields the protein CASRPGGPNYGYTF.

The chain has TRBV30 and TRBJ1-4, with unresolved D. The CDR3 covers 14 residues. The ends were cut back, 0 bases at V and 0 bases at J, with 5 bases in the middle. Germline loops: CDR1 GTSNPN, CDR2 SVGIG (reference sequence). In nucleotides, the CDR3 is TGTGCCTGGAGTGTACGGACAACTAATGAAAAACTGTTTTTT. As protein: CAWSVRTTNEKLFF.

The chain employs TRBV6-2 or TRBV6-3 and TRBJ2-7; no clear D gene. The germline V and J ends were trimmed by 0 bases and 3 bases, with 9 bases remaining between them. This CDR3 has 14 amino acids. The germline gives CDR1 MNHEY, CDR2 SVGEGT. The CDR3 bases are TGTGCCAGCAGTTACTCGGGCAGGCGCTACGAGCAGTACTTC. Its protein product is CASSYSGRRYEQYF.

This chain connects TRBV27 to TRBJ2-7; 7 nucleotides match TRBD2. Trimming took 7 bases from V and 5 from J; bases not matched to a gene: 8. The CDR3 sequence is 13 residues long. Germline CDR1 MNHEY, CDR2 SMNVEV (reference sequence). The CDR3 region has the DNA TGTGCCAGCACAAGGGCTAGCGGCCACGAGCAGTACTTC. It is translated as CASTRASGHEQYF.

The V call is TRBV6-5, the J call TRBJ1-2; unclear D gene. This CDR3 spans 15 amino acids. The germline V gene encodes CDR1 MNHEY and CDR2 SVGAGI. V was clipped by 7 bases and J by 4 bases, with 19 bases between them. CDR3 nucleotides: TGTGCCAGCATCCAAATCCCAGCCTTGGGCTATGGCTACACCTTC. Amino acid sequence: CASIQIPALGYGYTF.

V gene TRBV5-8 combines with J gene TRBJ1-2; possible D gene TRBD1, 5 bases. The germline V and J ends were trimmed by 1 base and 5 bases, with 12 bases remaining between them. This CDR3 is 14 amino acids long. Germline CDR1 SGHTS, CDR2 YDEGEE. In DNA, the CDR3 is TGTGCCAGCAGCTTGACGAGGCAGGGTTATGGCTACACCTTC. Protein: CASSLTRQGYGYTF.

There are a few counts of this clone. This rearrangement joins TRBV3-1 (or the pseudogene TRBV3-2) to TRBJ1-1, with D perhaps TRBD1 (5 bases). V was clipped by 1 base and J by 1 base, with 10 bases between them. CDR3 length: 15 amino acids. CDR1 is LGHDT, CDR2 YNNKEL, per germline (reference sequence). The CDR3 spells CASSQAGHKNTEAFF. Here the CDR3 DNA reads TGTGCCAGCAGCCAAGCGGGGCACAAGAACACTGAAGCTTTCTTT.

This chain connects TRBV5-8 to TRBJ2-1, with 7 bases aligning to TRBD2. Germline assignment: CDR1 SGHTS and CDR2 YDEGEE. The CDR3 sequence is 17 residues long. V was clipped by 3 bases and J by 3 bases; unmatched bases: 12. The CDR3 DNA is TGTGCCAGCAGCTATTCCCAGCGGGGACCCTACTACAATGAGCAGTTCTTC. This codes for CASSYSQRGPYYNEQFF.

The chain recombines TRBV5-4 with TRBJ2-3; D may be TRBD2 (6 bases). The CDR3 runs to 17 residues. Trimming cost V 0 bases and J 3 bases, with 17 bases left between them. Germline CDR1 reads SGHNT; CDR2 reads YYREEE (reference sequence). CDR3 protein: CASSLVSSRDGTDTQYF. CDR3 coding DNA: TGTGCCAGCAGCTTGGTTAGTTCGCGGGATGGTACAGATACGCAGTATTTT.

The V call is TRBV25-1, the J call TRBJ2-3; no reliable D call. This CDR3 is 13 amino acids long. Trimming removed 8 bases at V and 1 base at J, with 10 bases between. Germline CDR1 and CDR2: MGHDK and SYGVNS. The chain's CDR3 is CASGRAGTDTQYF. The CDR3 bases are TGTGCCAGCGGCCGGGCGGGCACAGATACGCAGTATTTT.